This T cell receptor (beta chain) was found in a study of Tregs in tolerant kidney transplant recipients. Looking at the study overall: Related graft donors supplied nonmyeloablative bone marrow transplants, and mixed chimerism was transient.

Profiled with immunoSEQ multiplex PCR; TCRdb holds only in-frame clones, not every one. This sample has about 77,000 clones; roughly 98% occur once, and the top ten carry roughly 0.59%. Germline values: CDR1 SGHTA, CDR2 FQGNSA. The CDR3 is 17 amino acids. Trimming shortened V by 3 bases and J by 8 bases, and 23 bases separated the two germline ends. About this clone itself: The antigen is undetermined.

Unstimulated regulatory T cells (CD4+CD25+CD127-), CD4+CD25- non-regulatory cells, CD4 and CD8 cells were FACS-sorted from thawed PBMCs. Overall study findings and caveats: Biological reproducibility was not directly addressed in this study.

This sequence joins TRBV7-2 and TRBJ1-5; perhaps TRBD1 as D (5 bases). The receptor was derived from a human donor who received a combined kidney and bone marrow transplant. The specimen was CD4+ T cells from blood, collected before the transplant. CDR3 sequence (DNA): TGTGCCAGCAGCTTTCAAGTCAGGGTTTCCGGCGGGGAGCCCCAGCATTTT. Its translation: CASSFQVRVSGGEPQHF.